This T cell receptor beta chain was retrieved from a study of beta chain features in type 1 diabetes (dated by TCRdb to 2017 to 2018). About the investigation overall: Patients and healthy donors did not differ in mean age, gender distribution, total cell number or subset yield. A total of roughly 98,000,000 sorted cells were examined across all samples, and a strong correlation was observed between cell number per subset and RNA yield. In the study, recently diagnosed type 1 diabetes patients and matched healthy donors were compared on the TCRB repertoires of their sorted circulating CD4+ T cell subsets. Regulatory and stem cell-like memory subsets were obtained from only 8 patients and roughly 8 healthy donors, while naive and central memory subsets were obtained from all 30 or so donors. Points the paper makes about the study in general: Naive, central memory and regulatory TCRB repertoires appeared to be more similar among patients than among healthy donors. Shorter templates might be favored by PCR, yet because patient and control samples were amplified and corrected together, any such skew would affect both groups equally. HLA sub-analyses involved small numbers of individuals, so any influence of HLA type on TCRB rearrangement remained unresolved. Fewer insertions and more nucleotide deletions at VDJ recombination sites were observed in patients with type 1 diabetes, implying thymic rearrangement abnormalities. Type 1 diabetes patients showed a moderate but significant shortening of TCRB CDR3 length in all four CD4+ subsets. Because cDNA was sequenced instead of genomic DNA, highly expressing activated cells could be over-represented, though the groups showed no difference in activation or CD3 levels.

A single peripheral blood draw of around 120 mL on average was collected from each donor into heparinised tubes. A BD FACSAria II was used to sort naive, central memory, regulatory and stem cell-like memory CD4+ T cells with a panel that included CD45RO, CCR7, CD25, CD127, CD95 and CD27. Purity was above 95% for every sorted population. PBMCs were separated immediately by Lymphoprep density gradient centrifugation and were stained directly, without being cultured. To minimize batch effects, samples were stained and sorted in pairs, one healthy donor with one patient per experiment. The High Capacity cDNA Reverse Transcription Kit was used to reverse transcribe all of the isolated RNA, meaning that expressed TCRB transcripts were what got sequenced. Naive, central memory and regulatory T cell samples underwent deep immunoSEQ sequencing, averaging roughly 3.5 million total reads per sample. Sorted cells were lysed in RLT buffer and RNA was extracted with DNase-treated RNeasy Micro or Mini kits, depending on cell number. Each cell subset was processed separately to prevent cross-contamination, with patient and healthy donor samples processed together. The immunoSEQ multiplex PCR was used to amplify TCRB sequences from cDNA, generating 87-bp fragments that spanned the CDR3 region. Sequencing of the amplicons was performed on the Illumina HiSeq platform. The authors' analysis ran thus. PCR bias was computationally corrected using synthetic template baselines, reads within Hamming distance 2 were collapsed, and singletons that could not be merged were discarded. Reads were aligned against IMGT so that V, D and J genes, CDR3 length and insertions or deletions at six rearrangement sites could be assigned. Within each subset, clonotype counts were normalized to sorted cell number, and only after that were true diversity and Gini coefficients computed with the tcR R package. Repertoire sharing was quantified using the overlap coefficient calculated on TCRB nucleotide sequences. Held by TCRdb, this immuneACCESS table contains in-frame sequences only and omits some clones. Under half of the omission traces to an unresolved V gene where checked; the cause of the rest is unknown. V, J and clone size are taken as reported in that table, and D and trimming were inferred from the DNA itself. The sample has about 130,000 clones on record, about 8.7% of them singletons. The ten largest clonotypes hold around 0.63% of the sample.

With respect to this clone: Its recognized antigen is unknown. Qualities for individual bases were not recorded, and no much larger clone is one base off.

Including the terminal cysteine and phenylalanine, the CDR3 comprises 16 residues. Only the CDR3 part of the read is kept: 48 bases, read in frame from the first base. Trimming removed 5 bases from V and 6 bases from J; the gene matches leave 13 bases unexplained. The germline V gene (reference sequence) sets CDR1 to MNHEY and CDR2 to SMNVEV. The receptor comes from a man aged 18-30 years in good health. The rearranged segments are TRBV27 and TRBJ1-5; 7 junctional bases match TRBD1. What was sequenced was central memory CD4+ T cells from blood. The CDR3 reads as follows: CASSLRLTGAGQPQHF. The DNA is TGTGCCAGCAGTCTACGCCTCACAGGGGCAGGTCAGCCCCAGCATTTT.